This TCR beta chain was obtained from a study of Ad26.COV2.S vaccination and SARS-CoV-2 variants (dated by TCRdb to the early 2020s). About the investigation overall: Donors in the vaccine arm were drawn from COV1001, a phase I-IIa trial of Ad26.COV2.S in healthy adults that was multicentre, randomized, double-blind and placebo-controlled. Dosing of Ad26.COV2.S was intramuscular, at either 5x10^10 or 1x10^11 viral particles, delivered as one shot or as two shots spaced 56 days apart. The specificity and breadth of SARS-CoV-2-reactive T cell receptors after Ad26.COV2.S vaccination were assessed by TCRbeta repertoire sequencing. A total of 32 samples were included in the TCR-sequenced set, comprising roughly 19 Ad26.COV2.S vaccine recipients, 5 placebo recipients and 8 SARS-CoV-2 convalescent individuals. Trial participants were randomized into five groups of five, in which low-dose or high-dose Ad26.COV2.S was given once or twice, or placebo was given on both occasions. Blinding of investigators to trial group allocation was maintained during experiments and outcome assessment. General conclusions and limits of the study: Substantial breadth of spike-specific CD8+ and CD4+ T cell responses was reported after vaccination. Comparing responses between vaccine doses or regimens was not something the study was powered to do. The authors noted that total T cell responses may have been underestimated by the TCR breadth and depth analyses. Comparable non-spike TCR breadth was observed between vaccine and placebo recipients, consistent with only spike being contained in the vaccine. Ad26.COV2.S recipients had higher spike-specific TCR breadth than placebo recipients (P = 0.0014).

The immunoSEQ Assay was used to sequence TCRbeta CDR3 regions. After extraction, genomic DNA underwent amplification by bias-controlled multiplex PCR, followed by high-throughput sequencing. For the original study's pipeline: Collapsing and filtering of sequences were performed to quantify the absolute abundance of each unique TCRbeta CDR3 region. T cell fraction was estimated by normalizing TCRbeta template counts to usable DNA, which was measured by amplifying reference genes present in all nucleated cells. Repertoire TCRs were annotated as SARS-CoV-2-specific by exact matching of V gene, CDR3 amino acid sequence and J gene to a known reactive TCR set. The reference SARS-CoV-2 TCR set was derived from MIRA and filtered for enrichment in COVID-19-positive ImmuneCODE repertoires, a step that removed public or cross-reactive TCRs. Using the MIRA antigens, annotated TCRs were further analysed by specific ORF or by position within an ORF. Breadth was defined as annotated unique rearrangements over total unique productive rearrangements; depth was the summed frequency of those rearrangements. Group comparisons of TCR breadth used two-sided Wilcoxon rank-sum tests. TCRdb carries this immuneACCESS record with in-frame sequences only. Its versions omit some clonotypes, under half of them owing to an unresolved V gene in the studies checked, with the rest unexplained. V, J and clone size are those of that table, while D and trimming were read from the DNA. The sample table holds some 390,000 clones, of which approximately 89% were seen once. The ten largest clones add up to over 1.5% of the sample.

The trim is 0 bases for V and 8 bases for J, with a gap of 9 bases between the germline ends. For CDR1 and CDR2, the germline V gene lists SGHRS and YFSETQ. The CDR3 spans 13 residues, from the cysteine through the phenylalanine. Left in the record is the CDR3 DNA by itself, 39 bases read in frame from the first base. The treatment or condition label of this sample denotes: 15 to 20 received Ad26.COV2.S at low or high dose, single or two shots; about 5 received placebo; per-sample allocation not given. For vaccine and placebo recipients, repertoires were sequenced using samples collected on day 63 after the first injection. Between 29 July and 7 August 2020, Cohort 1b enrolled some 25 adults aged 18-55 years at one site in Boston, USA. As a vaccine, Ad26.COV2.S was a replication-incompetent adenovirus type 26 vector that expressed a prefusion-stabilized SARS-CoV-2 spike protein derived from the original Wuhan strain.

In the case of this clone: Its antigen remains undetermined. Base qualities were left out, and no much larger clone turns up one base away.

The material was peripheral blood, obtained in a trial of Ad26.COV2.S vaccine versus placebo. This receptor was identified in a person between 18 and 65 years old who received the Ad26.COV2.S COVID-19 vaccine or a placebo. This sequence uses TRBV5-1 and TRBJ1-3; D gene: possibly TRBD1, on 5 matching bases. The CDR3 sequence is CASSLARGDTIYF. The bases are TGCGCCAGCAGCTTGGCGCGGGGGGACACCATATATTTT.